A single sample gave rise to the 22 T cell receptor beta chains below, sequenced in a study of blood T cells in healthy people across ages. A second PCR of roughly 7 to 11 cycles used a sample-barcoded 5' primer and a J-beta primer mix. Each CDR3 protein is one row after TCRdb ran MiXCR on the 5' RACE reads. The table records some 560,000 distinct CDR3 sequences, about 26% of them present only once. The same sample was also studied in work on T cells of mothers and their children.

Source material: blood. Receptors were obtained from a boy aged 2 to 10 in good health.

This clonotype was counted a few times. The CDR3 nucleotides are TGTGCCAGCAGTTTAGCCGACCATACGCAGTATTTT. This codes for CASSLADHTQYF. The chain recombines TRBV12-3 or TRBV12-4 with TRBJ2-3; D is ambiguous. V lost 0 bases, J lost 7 bases, and 5 bases lay in between. The CDR3 consists of 12 residues.

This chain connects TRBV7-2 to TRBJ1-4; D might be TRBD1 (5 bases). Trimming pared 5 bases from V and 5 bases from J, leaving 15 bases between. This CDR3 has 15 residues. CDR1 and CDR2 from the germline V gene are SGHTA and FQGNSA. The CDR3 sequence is CASSSMRGENEKLFF. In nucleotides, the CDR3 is TGTGCCAGCAGCAGCATGCGGGGGGAGAATGAAAAACTGTTTTTT.

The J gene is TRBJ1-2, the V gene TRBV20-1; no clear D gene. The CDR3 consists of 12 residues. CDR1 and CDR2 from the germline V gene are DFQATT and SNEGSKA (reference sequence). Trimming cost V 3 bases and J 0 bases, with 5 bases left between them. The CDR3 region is CSASRANYGYTF. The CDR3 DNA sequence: TGCAGTGCTAGTAGGGCTAACTATGGCTACACCTTC.

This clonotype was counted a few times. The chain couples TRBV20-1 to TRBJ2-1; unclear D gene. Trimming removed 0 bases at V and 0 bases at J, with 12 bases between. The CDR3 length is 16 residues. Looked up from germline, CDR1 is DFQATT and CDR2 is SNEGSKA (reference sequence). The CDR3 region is CSARDSVHSSYNEQFF. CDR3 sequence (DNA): TGCAGTGCTAGAGATTCCGTCCATAGCTCCTACAATGAGCAGTTCTTC.

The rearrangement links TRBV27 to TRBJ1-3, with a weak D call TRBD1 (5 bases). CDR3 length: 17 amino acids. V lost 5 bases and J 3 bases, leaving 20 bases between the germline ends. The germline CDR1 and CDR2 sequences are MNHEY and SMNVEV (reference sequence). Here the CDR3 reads CASSGRFGTSGGNTIYF. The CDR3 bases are TGTGCCAGCAGTGGCAGATTCGGGACTTCAGGTGGAAACACCATATATTTT.

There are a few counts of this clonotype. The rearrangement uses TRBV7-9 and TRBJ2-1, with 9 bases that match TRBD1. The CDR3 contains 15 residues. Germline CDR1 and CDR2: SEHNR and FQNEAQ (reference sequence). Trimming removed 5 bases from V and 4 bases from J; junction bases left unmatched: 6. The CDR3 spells CASSVGQGVYNEQFF. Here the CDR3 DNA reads TGTGCCAGCAGCGTGGGACAGGGAGTATACAATGAGCAGTTCTTC.

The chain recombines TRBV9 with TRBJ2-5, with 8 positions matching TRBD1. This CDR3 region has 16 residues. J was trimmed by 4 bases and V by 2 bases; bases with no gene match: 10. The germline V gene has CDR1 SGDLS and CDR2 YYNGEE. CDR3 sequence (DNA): TGTGCCAGCAGCGTTGGCAGGGGGCTCTGGGGAGAGACCCAGTACTTC. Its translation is CASSVGRGLWGETQYF.

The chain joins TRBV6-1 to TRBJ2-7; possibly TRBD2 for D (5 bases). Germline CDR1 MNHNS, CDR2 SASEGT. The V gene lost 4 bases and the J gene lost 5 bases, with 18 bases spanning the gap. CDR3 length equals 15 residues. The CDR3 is CASSVLFEGWNEQYF. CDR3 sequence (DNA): TGTGCCAGCAGTGTCTTGTTTGAGGGATGGAACGAGCAGTACTTC.

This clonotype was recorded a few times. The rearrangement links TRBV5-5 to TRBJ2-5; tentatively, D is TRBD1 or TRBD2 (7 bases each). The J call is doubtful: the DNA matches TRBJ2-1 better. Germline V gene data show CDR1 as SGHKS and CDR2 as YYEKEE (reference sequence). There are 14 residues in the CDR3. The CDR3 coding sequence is TGTGCCAGCAGCGGGGAGGGGGCGCCGAATGAGCAGTTCTTC. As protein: CASSGEGAPNEQFF.

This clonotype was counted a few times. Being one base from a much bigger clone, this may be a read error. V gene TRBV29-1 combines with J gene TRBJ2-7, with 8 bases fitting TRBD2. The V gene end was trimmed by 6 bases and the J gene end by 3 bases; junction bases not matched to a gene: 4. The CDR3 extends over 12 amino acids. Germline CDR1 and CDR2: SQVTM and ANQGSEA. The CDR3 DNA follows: TGCAGCGTCTCGGGGGGGGACTACGAGCAGTACTTC. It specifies CSVSGGDYEQYF.

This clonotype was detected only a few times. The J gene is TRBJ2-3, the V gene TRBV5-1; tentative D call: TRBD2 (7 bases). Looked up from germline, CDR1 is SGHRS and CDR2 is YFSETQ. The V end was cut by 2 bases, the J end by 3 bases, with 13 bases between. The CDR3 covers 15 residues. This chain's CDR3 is CASSFAGAKTDTQYF. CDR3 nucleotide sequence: TGCGCCAGCAGCTTCGCGGGGGCCAAGACAGATACGCAGTATTTT.

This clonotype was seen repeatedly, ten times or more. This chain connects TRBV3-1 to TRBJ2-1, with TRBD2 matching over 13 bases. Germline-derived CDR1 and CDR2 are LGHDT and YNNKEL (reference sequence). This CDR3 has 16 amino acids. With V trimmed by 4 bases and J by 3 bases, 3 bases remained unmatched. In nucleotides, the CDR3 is TGTGCCAGCAGCCCCACTAGCGGGGGGGTCTACAATGAGCAGTTCTTC. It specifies CASSPTSGGVYNEQFF.

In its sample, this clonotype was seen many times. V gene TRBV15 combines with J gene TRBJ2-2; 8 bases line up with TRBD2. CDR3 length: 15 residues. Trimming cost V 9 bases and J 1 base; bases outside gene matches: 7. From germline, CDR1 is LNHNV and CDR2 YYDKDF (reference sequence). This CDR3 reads CATRPSGRNTGELFF. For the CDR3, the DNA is TGTGCCACTAGGCCTAGCGGGCGGAACACCGGGGAGCTGTTTTTT.

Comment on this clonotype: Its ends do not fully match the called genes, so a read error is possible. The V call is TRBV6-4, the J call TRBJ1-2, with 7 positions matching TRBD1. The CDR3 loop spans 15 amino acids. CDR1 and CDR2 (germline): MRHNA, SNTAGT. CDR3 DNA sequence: TGTGCCAGCAGTGTCCCACAGGGGACCAACTATGGCTGCACCTTC. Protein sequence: CASSVPQGTNYGCTF.

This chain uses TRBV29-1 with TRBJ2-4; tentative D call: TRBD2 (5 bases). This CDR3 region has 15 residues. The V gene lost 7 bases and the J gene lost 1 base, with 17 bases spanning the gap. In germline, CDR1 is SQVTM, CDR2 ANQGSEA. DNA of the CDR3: TGCAGCGCTTCCCCGGCGGGTGGGGCCAAAAACATTCAGTACTTC. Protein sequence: CSASPAGGAKNIQYF.

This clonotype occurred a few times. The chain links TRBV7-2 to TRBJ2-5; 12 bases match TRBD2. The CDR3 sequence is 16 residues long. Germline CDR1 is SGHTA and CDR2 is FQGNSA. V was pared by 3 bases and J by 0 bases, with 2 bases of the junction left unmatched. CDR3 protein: CASSFGLAGYQETQYF. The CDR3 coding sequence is TGTGCCAGCAGCTTCGGACTAGCGGGATACCAAGAGACCCAGTACTTC. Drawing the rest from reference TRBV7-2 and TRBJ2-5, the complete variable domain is GAGVSQSPSNKVTEKGKDVELRCDPISGHTALYWYRQSLGQGLEFLIYFQGNSAPDKSGLPSDRFSAERTGGSVSTLTIQRTQQEDSAVYLCASSFGLAGYQETQYFGPGTRLLVL.

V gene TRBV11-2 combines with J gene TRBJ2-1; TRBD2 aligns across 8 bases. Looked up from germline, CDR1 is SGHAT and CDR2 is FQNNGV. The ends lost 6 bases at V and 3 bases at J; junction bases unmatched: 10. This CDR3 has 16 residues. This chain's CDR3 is CASRPSSGHYYNEQFF. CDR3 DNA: TGTGCCAGCAGACCCTCTAGCGGGCACTACTACAATGAGCAGTTCTTC.

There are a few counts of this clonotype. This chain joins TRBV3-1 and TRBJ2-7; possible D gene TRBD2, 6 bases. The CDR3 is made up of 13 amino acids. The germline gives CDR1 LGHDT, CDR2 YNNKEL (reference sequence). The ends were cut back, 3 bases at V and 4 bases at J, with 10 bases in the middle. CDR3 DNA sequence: TGTGCCAGCAGCCAGCGACTAGGTTACGAGCAGTACTTC. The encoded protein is CASSQRLGYEQYF.

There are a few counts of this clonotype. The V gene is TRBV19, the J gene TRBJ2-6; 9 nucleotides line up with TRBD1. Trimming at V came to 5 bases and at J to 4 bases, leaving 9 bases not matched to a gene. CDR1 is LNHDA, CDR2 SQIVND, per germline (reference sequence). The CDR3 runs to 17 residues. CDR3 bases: TGTGCCAGTAGTCCCCCGGGACAGGGATCCGGGGCCAACGTCCTGACTTTC. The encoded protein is CASSPPGQGSGANVLTF.

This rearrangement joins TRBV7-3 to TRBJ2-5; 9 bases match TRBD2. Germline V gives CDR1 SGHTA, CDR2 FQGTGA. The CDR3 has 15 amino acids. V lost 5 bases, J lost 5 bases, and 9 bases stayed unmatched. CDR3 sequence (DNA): TGTGCCAGCAGCCGTAGCGGGGGAAGGTGGGAGACCCAGTACTTC. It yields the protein CASSRSGGRWETQYF.

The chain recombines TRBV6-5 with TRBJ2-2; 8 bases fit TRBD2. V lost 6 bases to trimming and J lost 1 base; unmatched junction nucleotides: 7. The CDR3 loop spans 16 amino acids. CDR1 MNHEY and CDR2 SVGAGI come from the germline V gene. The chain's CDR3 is CASSSHSGENTGELFF. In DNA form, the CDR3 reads TGTGCCAGCAGCTCTCATAGCGGGGAGAACACCGGGGAGCTGTTTTTT.

CDR3 bases: TGTGCCACCCGGCTGGGGGAGGATCAGCCCCAGCATTTT. As protein: CATRLGEDQPQHF. The chain uses TRBV10-3 and TRBJ1-5, with D tentatively TRBD1 (5 bases). With 10 bases removed from V and 5 bases from J, the gap between germline ends came to 15 bases. Germline V gives CDR1 ENHRY, CDR2 SYGVKD. This CDR3 contains 13 residues.